These T cell receptor beta chains were read from a single sample in a study of T cells in Graves' hyperthyroidism and ophthalmopathy. TCRdb processed the multiplex PCR reads anew with MiXCR; each CDR3 protein has one entry. Here the sample spans around 600,000 distinct CDR3 sequences, approximately 15% being singletons. The sequenced material came from blood. All receptors derive from a woman younger than 35 with Graves' ophthalmopathy. CDR3s include the opening cysteine and the closing phenylalanine or tryptophan. The D gene is left open where the match is weak. Expanded clones are given a class, and other clones once, few, many or no size at all.

j_call v_call d_call clone_size cdr3_nt cdr3_aa
TRBJ1-2 TRBV5-6 . many TGTGCCAGCAGCTTGGCCCCATCGGTGGATGGCTACACCTTC CASSLAPSVDGYTF
TRBJ1-2 TRBV7-9 . many TGTGCCAGCAGCTTAGAGGCAGGGAGCTATGGCTACACCTTC CASSLEAGSYGYTF
TRBJ1-1 TRBV12-3/TRBV12-4 TRBD1 many TGTGCCAGCAGGCAAAGACAGGGGGGAACTGAAGCTTTCTTT CASRQRQGGTEAFF
TRBJ2-2 TRBV27 . . TGTGCCAGCAGGGGGGGCAGGCCGAACACCGGGGAGCTGTTTTTT CASRGGRPNTGELFF
TRBJ1-2 TRBV9 TRBD1 few TGTGCCAGCAGCGTATTGGGACAGGGGGCGGAATATGGCTACACCTTC CASSVLGQGAEYGYTF
TRBJ2-1 TRBV4-3 TRBD2 . TGCGCCAGCAGCCAAGATCCATACCGGGGCGGGAGGTCCGAGCAGTTCTTC CASSQDPYRGGRSEQFF
TRBJ2-7 TRBV7-8 TRBD2 many TGTGCCAGCGGTGGGGCTAGCGGGACTGGAGGCGAGCAGTACTTC CASGGASGTGGEQYF
TRBJ2-5 TRBV11-2 TRBD1 many TGTGCCAGCAGCTTACGCCCGGACAGGGTACAAGAGACCCAGTACTTC CASSLRPDRVQETQYF
TRBJ2-3 TRBV28 TRBD2 many TGTGCCAGCAGCCCCGGACTCGTGGCGGGAGAAAACACAGATACGCAGTATTTT CASSPGLVAGENTDTQYF
TRBJ1-3 TRBV11-2 . . TGTGCCAGCAGCTTAGGTATTGCAGGAAACACCATATATTTT CASSLGIAGNTIYF
TRBJ1-1 TRBV7-3 . many TGTGCCAGCAGCTCTGGACGGGAGGACACTGAAGCTTTCTTT CASSSGREDTEAFF
TRBJ2-1 TRBV28 TRBD1 many TGTGCCAGCAGTTTGGCGGACAGGGGGCGTTACAATGAGCAGTTCTTC CASSLADRGRYNEQFF
TRBJ2-7 TRBV10-3 . . TGTGCCATCAGGGAACTGGGGGGGCTGAACTACGAGCAGTACTTC CAIRELGGLNYEQYF
TRBJ2-1 TRBV9 TRBD2 . TGTGCCAGCAACCCTACTAGCGGGAGTGGCGATGAGCAGTTCTTC CASNPTSGSGDEQFF
TRBJ2-1 TRBV4-1 . . TGCGCCAGCAGCCAAGCGGGAAATGGGCAGGCGGAAGACAATGAGCAGTTCTTC CASSQAGNGQAEDNEQFF
TRBJ2-7 TRBV7-9 TRBD2 many TGTGCCAGCAGCTTCGGACTAGCGGACTCCTACGAGCAGTACTTC CASSFGLADSYEQYF
TRBJ1-1 TRBV19 . . TGTGCCAGCAACCTTTACCCCGGGACAATAATTACTGAAGCTTTCTTT CASNLYPGTIITEAFF
TRBJ2-2 TRBV4-2 . . TGTGCCAGCAGCCAAGGAAGGACATCCCTCGCCAACACCGGGGAGCTGTTTTTT CASSQGRTSLANTGELFF
TRBJ2-7 TRBV3-1 TRBD1 many TGTGCCAGCAGCCAAGACGGCGGGACAGGGGGCAGGGAGCAGTACTTC CASSQDGGTGGREQYF
TRBJ2-1 TRBV7-7 TRBD2 many TGTGCTAGCAGCTTAGAAGTTCGGGCGGGAGGGCCACATGAGCAGTTCTTC CASSLEVRAGGPHEQFF
TRBJ2-4 TRBV2 . many TGTGCCAGCAGTCCCCAAAACATTCAGTACTTC CASSPQNIQYF
TRBJ1-2 TRBV7-9 . many TGTGCCAGCAGCTTAGTCGGAGGGTTGTATGGCTACACCTTC CASSLVGGLYGYTF
TRBJ1-3 TRBV20-1 . . TGCAGTGCTGGAACCGGGCAAAGGTCTGGAAACACCATATATTTT CSAGTGQRSGNTIYF
TRBJ1-6 TRBV11-2 TRBD1 few TGTGCCAGCAGAGGGAAACAGGGGAATAATTCACCCCTCCACTTT CASRGKQGNNSPLHF
TRBJ2-3 TRBV7-3 . . TGTGCCAGTAGTACCCAGGACTCTAGCACAGATACGCAGTATTTT CASSTQDSSTDTQYF
TRBJ2-7 TRBV20-1 TRBD2 few TGCAGTGCTAGAGATGCCTACAGGTATAGCGGGAGGGCCTTCGACGAGCAGTACTTC CSARDAYRYSGRAFDEQYF
TRBJ1-2 TRBV19 TRBD1 few TGTGCCAGTACCACCGGGACAGCTAACTATGGCTACACCTTC CASTTGTANYGYTF
TRBJ1-2 TRBV25-1 . . TGTGCCAGCAGTGAATCAGGGGCGGGAGGCTACACCTTC CASSESGAGGYTF
TRBJ1-1 TRBV6-1 . . TGTGCCAGCAGTTATTTCTCACTTCCTAGGAACACTGAAGCTTTCTTT CASSYFSLPRNTEAFF
TRBJ1-2 TRBV20-1 TRBD1 . TGCAGTGCTTCGGACAGGCCGCTTCGGGCTAATGGCTACACCTTC CSASDRPLRANGYTF
TRBJ1-1 TRBV2 . many TGTGCCAGCAGCGCCGGGGAATCGAACACTGAAGCTTTCTTT CASSAGESNTEAFF
TRBJ1-2 TRBV16 . . TGTGCCAGCAGCCAATCCCCCCTCTATGCCTACACCTTC CASSQSPLYAYTF
TRBJ2-7 TRBV6-2/TRBV6-3 TRBD1 . TGTGCCAGCCGGGGACAGGGGGACACCTACGAGCAGTACTTC CASRGQGDTYEQYF
TRBJ2-2 TRBV11-2 TRBD2 many TGTGCCAGCAGCTTAGGGGGACTAAACACCGGGGAGCTGTTTTTT CASSLGGLNTGELFF
TRBJ2-1 TRBV5-1 TRBD2 few TGCGCCAGCAGCCCATCCGGAGGGACTAGGGCCAATGAGCAGTTCTTC CASSPSGGTRANEQFF
TRBJ2-3 TRBV5-1 . . TGCGCCAGAAGCTTCAGGGTTCCAGAAGCTGGCACAGATACGCAGTATTTT CARSFRVPEAGTDTQYF
TRBJ2-1 TRBV20-1 TRBD2 . TGCAGTGCTAGAATTAGCGGGAGGGGTAGCTCCTACAATGAGCAGTTCTTC CSARISGRGSSYNEQFF
TRBJ2-7 TRBV28 TRBD2 few TGTGCCAGCACCACTATCACCGCACTAGCGGGAGGCGAGCAGTACTTC CASTTITALAGGEQYF
TRBJ1-1 TRBV5-6 . many TGTGCCAGCAGCTTGGCCGGGCAGGGTGTCACTGAAGCTTTCTTT CASSLAGQGVTEAFF
TRBJ2-3 TRBV20-1 TRBD2 . TGCAGTCAGCTCCTCCAAGGGACTAGCGGGAGGGCCTGGACAGATACGCAGTATTTT CSQLLQGTSGRAWTDTQYF
TRBJ1-2 TRBV7-3 . . TGTGCCAGCAGCTCTGGTAGTAGGCAAGACTATGGCCACACCTTC CASSSGSRQDYGHTF
TRBJ2-5 TRBV24-1 TRBD2 many TGTGCCACCGCGGTAACTAGCGGGGTTCAAGAGACCCAGTACTTC CATAVTSGVQETQYF
TRBJ2-7 TRBV19 . . TGTGCCAGTAGTATAGATTTTGGGGAGAGGTCGGAGCAGTACTTC CASSIDFGERSEQYF
TRBJ1-5 TRBV9 . . TGTGCCAGCAGCGTAGCAGGGGCGGACAATCAGCCCCAGCATTTT CASSVAGADNQPQHF
TRBJ1-6 TRBV7-2 . many TGTGCCAGCAGCCCCCGTACCGCGGGGGGCGTTTCACCCCTCCACTTT CASSPRTAGGVSPLHF
TRBJ2-7 TRBV24-1 . many TGTGCCACCAGTGATGACGTGGGTGAGCAGTACTTC CATSDDVGEQYF
TRBJ2-7 TRBV7-2 . many TGTGCCAGCAGCTTTAACTACTACGAGCAGTACTTC CASSFNYYEQYF
TRBJ2-5 TRBV18 TRBD1 few TGTGCCAGCTCACCAATGGACAGGGATGGAGAGACCCAGTACTTC CASSPMDRDGETQYF
TRBJ2-5 TRBV20-1 . . TGCAGTGCTAGGCCACGACAGGAGAGGGCCTTGGGCCAAGAGACCCAGTACTTC CSARPRQERALGQETQYF
TRBJ2-7 TRBV5-6 . . TGTGCCAGCACCCTGGGGCAGTCATCGTACGAGCAGTACTTC CASTLGQSSYEQYF
TRBJ2-1 TRBV28 . few TGTGCCAGCAGCCGGACTAGGGGGGGGGACAATGAGCAGTTCTTC CASSRTRGGDNEQFF